The rows below give T cell receptor beta chains drawn from one sample of a study of blood T cell repertoires in COVID-19. Some clones are missing from TCRdb's copy, which holds only in-frame ones; the method was immunoSEQ multiplex PCR. The data contain some 96,000 clones, less than 90% of them singletons. Sequencing was carried out using peripheral blood. These receptors were taken from a man older than 75 with acute or convalescent COVID-19. CDR3s include the opening cysteine and the closing phenylalanine or tryptophan. A D gene is named only where the DNA matches it firmly. A clone size is listed for some rows: how often the clone was seen (once, few, many), or a class if it is expanded.

-,TRBJ1-3,TRBV6-6,-,TGTGCCAGCAGTTACTCTAGAAACACCATATATTTT,CASSYSRNTIYF
TRBD2,TRBJ2-7,TRBV7-9,-,TGTGCCAGCAGCGGGACTAGCGGGAGCGAGCAGTACTTC,CASSGTSGSEQYF
-,TRBJ2-7,TRBV7-8,-,TGTGCCAGCAGCTTAGCAACGGGTACCTTGATCTCCTACGAGCAGTACTTC,CASSLATGTLISYEQYF
-,TRBJ2-7,TRBV5-6,few,TGTGCCAGCAGCAGGGGAAATGAAGGTATTACGAGAGAGCAGTACTTC,CASSRGNEGITREQYF
-,TRBJ2-7,TRBV27,few,TGTGCCAGCAGTTACGACTCTTTTTCGTTAGTGCAGTACTTC,CASSYDSFSLVQYF
-,TRBJ2-7,TRBV6-6,-,TGTGCCAGCAGTTACTCGATGCGAGGGGGTAGTGAGCAGTACTTC,CASSYSMRGGSEQYF
-,TRBJ1-3,TRBV9,-,TGTGCCAGCAGCGTATCTACTGGAAACACCATATATTTT,CASSVSTGNTIYF
-,TRBJ1-2,TRBV27,few,TGTGCCAGCAGTTTTTCGGACAGTTCCAAGTATGGCTACACCTTC,CASSFSDSSKYGYTF
-,TRBJ2-3,TRBV9,-,TGTGCCAGCAGCCCCAGAAACACAGATACGCAGTATTTT,CASSPRNTDTQYF
-,TRBJ1-1,TRBV30,-,TGTGCCTGGAGGGTCAACGTAGGGGTAGCTTTCTTT,CAWRVNVGVAFF
TRBD1,TRBJ2-7,TRBV19,-,TGTGCCAGTAGTACCGGGACAGGTTTTTCCTACGAGCAGTACTTC,CASSTGTGFSYEQYF
-,TRBJ2-6,TRBV6-2/TRBV6-3,-,TGTGCCAGCAGTTACTCGACGGCAGGGAAGTGGCCTGGGGCCAACGTCCTGACTTTC,CASSYSTAGKWPGANVLTF
TRBD1,TRBJ1-6,TRBV27,-,TGTGCCAGCAGTTTGGGACAGCCCAGGAGCTCCTATAATTCACCCCTCCACTTT,CASSLGQPRSSYNSPLHF
TRBD1,TRBJ1-2,TRBV19,few,TGTGCCAGTACCCTCCAGGGGGAGTCGGGTGGCTACACCTTC,CASTLQGESGGYTF
-,TRBJ1-2,TRBV4-3,-,TGCGCCAGCAGCCACGAACAGGGAAACTATGGCTACACCTTC,CASSHEQGNYGYTF
-,TRBJ2-1,TRBV2,-,TGTGCCAGCAGTGGACAGGTCTACAATGAGCAGTTCTTC,CASSGQVYNEQFF
TRBD2,TRBJ2-1,TRBV15,few,TGTGCCACCAGCAGAGAACCGGGAGGAGGCAATGAGCAGTTCTTC,CATSREPGGGNEQFF
-,TRBJ1-6,TRBV7-2,-,TGTGCCAGCAGCGAGATTAATTCACCCCTCCACTTT,CASSEINSPLHF
TRBD1,TRBJ2-7,TRBV5-6,-,TGTGCCAGCAGCTTCTCAGCAACAGGGGGCCCTACCTACGAGCAGTACTTC,CASSFSATGGPTYEQYF
TRBD2,TRBJ2-2,TRBV19,-,TGTGCCAGTAGTATAGGACTAGCGGGAGGGCCGAACACCGGGGAGCTGTTTTTT,CASSIGLAGGPNTGELFF
-,TRBJ2-7,TRBV5-6,-,TGTGCCAGCAGCTTGCCGAGCTCCTACGAGCAGTACTTC,CASSLPSSYEQYF
TRBD2,TRBJ2-7,TRBV3-1/TRBV3-2,-,TGTGCCAGCAGCCAAGAACGCCTAGCGGGACTCTACGAGCAGTACTTC,CASSQERLAGLYEQYF
-,TRBJ1-6,TRBV6-1,-,TGTGCCAGCAGTGAAGGGACTCATTCACCCCTCCACTTT,CASSEGTHSPLHF